Reported below is one TCR beta chain. Its target is not known. Trimming removed 1 base from V and 8 bases from J, with 15 bases in between. CDR1 SGHRS and CDR2 YFSETQ come from the germline V gene. The CDR3 extends over 14 amino acids. The data derive from a study of T cells in localized non-small cell lung cancer. Overall study findings and caveats: Greater T cell density in blood accompanied longer overall survival. As only one tumor region underwent sequencing, heterogeneity remains possible. Within adjacent lung there appeared a median 57 of the top 100 tumor clones.

TCRdb keeps only in-frame clones here, not all; method: immunoSEQ multiplex PCR. The data contain tens of thousands of clones, almost 85% of them singletons. The material sequenced was peripheral blood, taken before any cancer treatment. The V and J genes are TRBV5-1 and TRBJ1-2; maybe TRBD1 (5 bases). The source of this sequence is a female donor at least 60 years old with stage I lung adenocarcinoma. CDR3 loop: CASSLRGLIGGYTF. The DNA for the CDR3 is TGCGCCAGCAGCTTGCGGGGGTTAATTGGCGGCTACACCTTC. Variable domain in full (rest from reference TRBV5-1 and TRBJ1-2): KAGVTQTPRYLIKTRGQQVTLSCSPISGHRSVSWYQQTPGQGLQFLFEYFSETQRNKGNFPGRFSGRQFSNSRSEMNVSTLELGDSALYLCASSLRGLIGGYTFGSGTRLTVV.